This is a list of T cell receptor beta chains from one sample in a study of a mutant IDH1 vaccine in newly diagnosed glioma. What these receptors recognize is not known. Some clones are missing from TCRdb's copy, which holds only in-frame ones; the method was immunoSEQ multiplex PCR. The data contain about 48,000 clones, around four fifths of them seen just once; the ten biggest clones take up roughly 6.2%. The sample in question was PBMCs, obtained from a glioma patient whose treatment included an IDH1 peptide vaccine. The receptor source for this set is a man aged 40-49 years with glioma. Both conserved end residues are part of each CDR3. The D gene is left open where the match is weak. Size values are once, few and many counts, or a class for expanded clones, and some rows have none.

D gene	clone size	V gene	J gene	CDR3 protein	CDR3 DNA
-	-	TRBV2	TRBJ2-7	CASSGVDGANEQYF	TGTGCCAGCAGTGGGGTGGACGGGGCCAACGAGCAGTACTTC
-	-	TRBV7-8	TRBJ2-4	CASSLVGGTLGIQYF	TGTGCCAGCAGCTTAGTGGGAGGAACGCTCGGCATTCAGTACTTC
-	-	TRBV7-2	TRBJ1-2	CASSVDRYGYTF	TGTGCCAGCAGCGTGGACCGCTATGGCTACACCTTC
-	-	TRBV2	TRBJ2-3	CASTGSFTSDTQYF	TGTGCCAGCACCGGGTCCTTCACGTCAGATACGCAGTATTTT
TRBD1	-	TRBV7-8	TRBJ1-3	CASSSKGTGTVHSGNTIYF	TGTGCCAGCAGCTCCAAGGGTACCGGGACAGTACACTCTGGAAACACCATATATTTT
-	-	TRBV21-1	TRBJ2-7	CASLVLAGEGYEQYF	TGTGCCAGCCTTGTACTAGCGGGGGAAGGGTACGAGCAGTACTTC
TRBD2	-	TRBV2	TRBJ2-3	CASQKTSGDTDTQYF	TGTGCCAGCCAAAAGACTAGCGGGGACACAGATACGCAGTATTTT
-	-	TRBV9	TRBJ2-1	CASSVDGGPYNEQFF	TGTGCCAGCAGCGTAGACGGGGGACCCTACAATGAGCAGTTCTTC
-	-	TRBV4-1	TRBJ1-2	CASSQVGNYGYTF	TGCGCCAGCAGCCAAGTAGGGAACTATGGCTACACCTTC
-	-	TRBV6-6	TRBJ1-2	CASRPIFFPSSYGYTF	TGTGCCAGCAGGCCCATATTCTTCCCTTCCTCCTATGGCTACACCTTC
TRBD2	once	TRBV6-5	TRBJ2-3	CASSRSGGAADTQYF	TGTGCCAGCAGTCGTAGCGGGGGGGCCGCAGATACGCAGTATTTT
-	-	TRBV28	TRBJ1-1	CASSNIIRAEAFF	TGTGCCAGCAGCAACATTATCAGGGCTGAAGCTTTCTTT
-	-	TRBV18	TRBJ1-2	CASSPWEDSGGYTF	TGTGCCAGCTCACCATGGGAGGATTCGGGAGGCTACACCTTC
-	few	TRBV9	TRBJ1-2	CASSVGVGSNYGYTF	TGTGCCAGCAGCGTAGGGGTAGGGTCTAACTATGGCTACACCTTC
-	-	TRBV14	TRBJ2-7	CASSQGWGASFEQYF	TGTGCCAGCAGCCAAGGGTGGGGGGCATCCTTCGAGCAGTACTTC